The T cell receptor beta chain described here comes from a study of T cell responses to AZD1222 COVID-19 vaccine. As concerns this clone: The antigen remains unidentified.

The method was immunoSEQ multiplex PCR; TCRdb's version includes in-frame clones alone and lacks a portion of them. The data hold 130,000 or so clones, with roughly 93% observed a single time. Findings and caveats of the study: White British ancestry dominated among donors, who included more females, and clonal diversity was possibly underestimated. The reported proportion of spike-specific TCRs targeting unmutated variant regions was nearly half. Elevations in Spike-specific TCR breadth and depth followed administration of two AZD1222 doses.

The length of the CDR3 is 12 residues. The germline gives CDR1 MDHEN, CDR2 SYDVKM. V was pared by 6 bases and J by 4 bases, with 2 bases of the junction left unmatched. The sequencing used peripheral blood, collected on day 0 of AZD1222 vaccination. The TCR was taken from an adult in good health. The chain recombines TRBV28 with TRBJ1-1; 7 nucleotides line up with TRBD1. CDR3 loop: CASRRTGTEAFF. The CDR3 DNA reads TGTGCCAGCAGGCGGACAGGCACTGAAGCTTTCTTT.